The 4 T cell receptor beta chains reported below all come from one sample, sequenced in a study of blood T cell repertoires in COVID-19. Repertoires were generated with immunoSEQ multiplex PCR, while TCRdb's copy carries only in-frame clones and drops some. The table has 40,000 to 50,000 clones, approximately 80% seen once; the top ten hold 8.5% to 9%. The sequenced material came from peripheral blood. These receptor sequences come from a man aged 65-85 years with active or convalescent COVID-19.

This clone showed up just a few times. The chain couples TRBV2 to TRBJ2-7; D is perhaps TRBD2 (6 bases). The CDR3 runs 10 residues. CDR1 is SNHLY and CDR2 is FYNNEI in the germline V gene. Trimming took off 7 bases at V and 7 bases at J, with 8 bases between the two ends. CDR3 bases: TGTGCCAGCATCCGGGGGGAGCAGTACTTC. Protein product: CASIRGEQYF.

The CDR3 here is CASSYLSQPQHF. CDR3 DNA sequence: TGTGCCAGCAGTTACTTGAGTCAGCCCCAGCATTTT. J is TRBJ1-5 and V is TRBV6-6, with unresolved D. V was clipped by 1 base and J by 6 bases, with 4 bases between them. The CDR3 consists of 12 residues. CDR1 is MNHNY and CDR2 is SVGAGI in the germline V gene (reference sequence).

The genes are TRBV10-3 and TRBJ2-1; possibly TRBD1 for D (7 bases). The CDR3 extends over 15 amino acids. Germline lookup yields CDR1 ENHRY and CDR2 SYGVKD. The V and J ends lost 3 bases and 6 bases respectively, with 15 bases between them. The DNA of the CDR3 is TGTGCCATCAGTGATACGTGGCAGGGGGGCAATGAGCAGTTCTTC. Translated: CAISDTWQGGNEQFF.

The DNA of the CDR3 is TGTGCCAGCGCTACGCCGGGACAGGGTTCCTACGAGCAGTACTTC. Translated: CASATPGQGSYEQYF. The chain couples TRBV28 to TRBJ2-7, with 9 bases that match TRBD1. Germline V gene lookup returns CDR1 MDHEN and CDR2 SYDVKM. V dropped 8 bases and J dropped 1; count of bases not matched to a gene: 9. The CDR3 covers 15 residues.